This TCR beta chain was sequenced during a study of CD8 T cells in Susac syndrome. Turning to this clonotype: Its antigen is as yet unknown.

Points from the study as a whole: Individuals included in the TCR sequencing and HLA analysis were acknowledged by the study to be relatively few in number.

RNA, at about 0.45 to 1 ug, was reverse transcribed with random hexamers. TCR beta CDR3 was amplified by immunoSEQ covering 54 Vbeta and 13 Jbeta. In TCRdb, the immunoSEQ multiplex PCR reads were re-called with MiXCR into one record per CDR3 protein. The table includes 300,000 to 350,000 distinct CDR3 sequences, roughly nine tenths detected once. Per germline, CDR1 GTSNPN and CDR2 SVGIG (reference sequence). The CDR3 runs 14 residues. With 0 bases removed from V and 1 base from J, the gap between germline ends came to 7 bases. Sequencing of TCR beta, carried out with a high-throughput approach, was applied to CD8+ and CD4+ T cells from the blood.

The rearrangement uses TRBV30 and TRBJ1-5; D gene unclear. Sequencing was done on a sample of CD4+ T cells from PBMCs. The TCR was taken from a human donor with multiple sclerosis. CDR3 sequence: CAWSVGRSNQPQHF. The CDR3 nucleotides read TGTGCCTGGAGTGTAGGGCGGAGCAATCAGCCCCAGCATTTT. The complete variable domain, with remaining parts taken from reference TRBV30 and TRBJ1-5, reads SQTIHQWPATLVQPVGSPLSLECTVEGTSNPNLYWYRQAAGRGLQLLFYSVGIGQISSEVPQNLSASRPQDRQFILSSKKLLLSDSGFYLCAWSVGRSNQPQHFGDGTRLSIL.